These T cell receptor beta chains were read from a single sample in a study of blood T cell repertoires in COVID-19. Some clones are missing from TCRdb's copy, which holds only in-frame ones; the method was immunoSEQ multiplex PCR. The sample yields under 120,000 clones, more than 80% seen once. Material: peripheral blood. All receptors come from a woman aged 80 or over with acute or convalescent COVID-19. Each CDR3 is given with its conserved first and last residue. Each record gives: V gene, D gene, CDR3 protein. D genes are given only for firm matches.

TRBV20-1,NA,CSVNDYGYTF
TRBV9,NA,CASSGRTGTDTQYF
TRBV6-2/TRBV6-3,TRBD1,CASSGQVGQPQHF
TRBV19,NA,CASIPPAGSSGNTIYF
TRBV7-9,NA,CASSGHLYEQYF
TRBV28,NA,CASSPPAGGLSEQYF
TRBV5-1,NA,CASSLVSNTGELFF
TRBV20-1,NA,CSASFTENEKLFF
TRBV3-1/TRBV3-2,TRBD1,CASSRDPGQTYNSPLHF
TRBV7-2,NA,CASSTGGYSNQPQHF
TRBV6-1,NA,CASSEGGARGYTF
TRBV7-2,TRBD1,CASGVSGQGPYEQYF
TRBV19,TRBD1,CASSIETGEKLFF
TRBV5-6,NA,CASSFSNEQFF
TRBV5-4,TRBD1,CASSLSGQGVSRTEAFF
TRBV2,NA,CASMAGHSNQPQHF
TRBV24-1,TRBD1,CATSETGTGVYGYTF
TRBV7-9,TRBD1,CASSSDRGGNEQFF
TRBV19,NA,CASSSALVNEQFF
TRBV19,NA,CASSIGRIRGKYSNQPQHF
TRBV4-1,TRBD2,CASSQDFSGGRTGELFF
TRBV5-1,NA,CASSLDGANYGYTF
TRBV4-1,TRBD1,CASSRVLGDRAYGYTF
TRBV6-5,TRBD1,CASSYTGQPLPYEQYF